The clone carrying this T cell receptor beta chain turned up a few times. At one end, the junction sequence differs from germline, possibly due to a read error. The data were taken from a study of blood T cell repertoires in COVID-19. Study-wide background: Spain, Italy and the United States supplied samples that represented acute and convalescent COVID-19. T cells, B-cell-depleted T cells, or PBMCs supplied cDNA or gDNA.

Germline values: CDR1 MGHRA, CDR2 YSYEKL. There are 12 residues in the CDR3. In the authors' methods: Estimated nucleated cell counts came from reference gene primer amplification. The protocol was immunoSEQ multiplex PCR, while the TCRdb copy is restricted to in-frame clones and leaves out a portion. V and J calls and clone size follow that table, whereas D and trimming were derived from the DNA. The sample includes under 75,000 clones, 65% to 85% of them seen just once. The chain uses TRBV4-1 and TRBJ1-2; tentatively, D is TRBD1 (6 bases). What was sequenced was peripheral blood. The receptor's source is a man in his fifties or sixties with acute or convalescent COVID-19. The CDR3 DNA follows: TGCGCCAGCAGCCGTTCGGACAGCGTCAAGGTCTTC. It specifies CASSRSDSVKVF.